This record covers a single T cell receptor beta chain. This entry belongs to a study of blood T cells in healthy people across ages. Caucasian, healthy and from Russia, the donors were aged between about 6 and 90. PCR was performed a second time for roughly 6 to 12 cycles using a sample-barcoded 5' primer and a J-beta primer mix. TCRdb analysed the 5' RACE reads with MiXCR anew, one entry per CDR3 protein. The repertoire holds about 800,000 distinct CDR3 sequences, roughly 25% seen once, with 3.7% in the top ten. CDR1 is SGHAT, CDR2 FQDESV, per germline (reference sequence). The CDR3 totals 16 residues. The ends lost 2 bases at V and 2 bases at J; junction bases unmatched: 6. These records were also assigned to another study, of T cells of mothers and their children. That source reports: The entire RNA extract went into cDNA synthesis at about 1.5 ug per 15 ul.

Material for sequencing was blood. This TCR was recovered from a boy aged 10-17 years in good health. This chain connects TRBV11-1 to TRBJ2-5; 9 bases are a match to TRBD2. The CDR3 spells CASSLNSGRKQETQYF. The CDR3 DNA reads TGTGCCAGCAGCTTAAACAGCGGGAGGAAACAAGAGACCCAGTACTTC. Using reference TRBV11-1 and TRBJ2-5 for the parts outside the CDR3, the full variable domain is EAEVAQSPRYKITEKSQAVAFWCDPISGHATLYWYRQILGQGPELLVQFQDESVVDDSQLPKDRFSAERLKGVDSTLKIQPAELGDSAMYLCASSLNSGRKQETQYFGPGTRLLVL.